A single T cell receptor beta chain is shown here with its context. The entry originates in a study of T cell responses to AZD1222 COVID-19 vaccine. The method was immunoSEQ multiplex PCR; TCRdb's version includes in-frame clones alone and lacks a portion of them. In the table there are some 120,000 clones, 88% of which are singletons. The V gene's germline CDR1 is SGHAT and CDR2 FQNNGV. V was cut by 1 base and J by 8 bases, with 6 bases left in between. CDR3 length: 13 amino acids. The clonotype originates from an adult in good health. This chain uses TRBV11-2 with TRBJ1-6; D unresolved. The source material was peripheral blood, sampled on day 0 of AZD1222 vaccination. The CDR3 coding sequence is TGTGCCAGCAGCTTAGTAAGGGATTCACCCCTCCACTTT. Translated: CASSLVRDSPLHF.